Following are 30 T cell receptor beta chains from one sample sequenced in a study of T cell changes during pregnancy in multiple sclerosis. Sequencing was performed with immunoSEQ multiplex PCR; in TCRdb, only in-frame clones are kept and a portion is missing. The table has tens of thousands of clones, around 94% seen once. Sample: CD4+ T cells from peripheral blood mononuclear cells, taken in the second trimester of pregnancy. The receptor source for this set is a female donor with multiple sclerosis, enrolled in a pregnancy study.

The V and J genes are TRBV7-8 and TRBJ1-5; D ambiguous. Trimming removed 2 bases from V and 1 base from J, with 9 bases in between. Germline values: CDR1 SGHVS, CDR2 FQNEAQ. The CDR3 spans 15 residues. The CDR3 protein is CASSLTRTSNQPQHF. In DNA, the CDR3 is TGTGCCAGCAGCTTAACGAGAACGAGCAATCAGCCCCAGCATTTT.

V gene TRBV4-1 combines with J gene TRBJ1-2, with D perhaps matching TRBD1 (6 bases). Germline V CDR1 and CDR2: MGHRA, YSYEKL. Trimming took 0 bases from V and 1 from J, leaving 21 bases between them. The CDR3 is 19 residues long. This CDR3 reads CASSQDGRGGGAVNYGYTF. The CDR3 bases are TGCGCCAGCAGCCAAGATGGGCGGGGTGGGGGGGCCGTTAACTATGGCTACACCTTC.

The chain combines TRBV11-1 with TRBJ1-1; weak D call: TRBD1 (6 bases). The CDR3 has 14 amino acids. In germline, CDR1 is SGHAT, CDR2 FQDESV (reference sequence). V was trimmed by 1 base and J by 1 base, leaving 7 bases between them. CDR3 sequence: CASSLGQANTEAFF. In DNA, the CDR3 is TGTGCCAGCAGCTTAGGACAGGCGAACACTGAAGCTTTCTTT.

This clone was counted once. The chain employs TRBV19 and TRBJ1-5; no clear D gene. The CDR3 runs 14 residues. Germline V lookup: CDR1 LNHDA, CDR2 SQIVND (reference sequence). Deletions cut 4 bases from V and 3 bases from J, with 10 bases between. The CDR3, as DNA: TGTGCCAGTAGTACTAGACTGAACAATCAGCCCCAGCATTTT. Protein sequence: CASSTRLNNQPQHF. The full variable domain, completed using reference TRBV19 and TRBJ1-5, is DGGITQSPKYLFRKEGQNVTLSCEQNLNHDAMYWYRQDPGQGLRLIYYSQIVNDFQKGDIAEGYSVSREKKESFPLTVTSAQKNPTAFYLCASSTRLNNQPQHFGDGTRLSIL.

This chain connects TRBV6-1 to TRBJ1-1; D is possibly TRBD1 (5 bases). Germline CDR1 MNHNS, CDR2 SASEGT. Trimming removed 4 bases from V and 3 bases from J, with 18 bases in between. The length of the CDR3 is 16 residues. For the CDR3, the DNA is TGTGCCAGCAGTGCCCGGATGACAGTGGGGCACACTGAAGCTTTCTTT. This gives the protein CASSARMTVGHTEAFF.

This chain links TRBV4-2 with TRBJ2-5, with D possibly being TRBD2 (6 bases). The J call is uncertain, as TRBJ2-7 better fits the DNA end. This CDR3 region has 16 residues. CDR1 and CDR2 (germline): LGHNA, YNFKEQ. CDR3 protein: CASSQDLGTASYEQYF. The CDR3 DNA follows: TGTGCCAGCAGCCAAGATCTGGGGACTGCCTCCTACGAGCAGTACTTC.

The chain combines TRBV2 with TRBJ1-5; 9 bases map to TRBD1. CDR1 and CDR2 (germline): SNHLY, FYNNEI. The V gene end was trimmed by 6 bases and the J gene end by 3 bases; junction bases not matched to a gene: 6. The CDR3 length is 15 residues. CDR3 sequence (DNA): TGTGCCAGCAGGAACGGACAGGGGTTCAATCAGCCCCAGCATTTT. This gives the protein CASRNGQGFNQPQHF.

The chain combines TRBV5-1 with TRBJ1-2, with a weak D call TRBD1 (5 bases). Germline assignment: CDR1 SGHRS and CDR2 YFSETQ. The CDR3 is 13 residues long. The V and J ends lost 0 bases and 7 bases respectively, with 10 bases between them. As DNA, the CDR3 is TGCGCCAGCAGCTTGGGCCAGGGCGGTGGCTACACCTTC. It yields the protein CASSLGQGGGYTF.

The chain carries TRBV7-3 and TRBJ2-2; no clear D gene. The CDR3 sequence is 14 residues long. V was trimmed by 2 bases and J by 3 bases, leaving 7 bases between them. Germline V gives CDR1 SGHTA, CDR2 FQGTGA. The CDR3 sequence: CASSLERHTGELFF. DNA of the CDR3: TGTGCCAGCAGCTTAGAGCGCCACACCGGGGAGCTGTTTTTT. The variable domain in full, with the rest retrieved from reference TRBV7-3 and TRBJ2-2, is GAGVSQTPSNKVTEKGKYVELRCDPISGHTALYWYRQSLGQGPEFLIYFQGTGAADDSGLPNDRFFAVRPEGSVSTLKIQRTERGDSAVYLCASSLERHTGELFFGEGSRLTVL.

The chain recombines TRBV5-1 with TRBJ2-7; 9 nucleotides line up with TRBD1. This CDR3 has 14 amino acids. The V gene end was trimmed by 1 base and the J gene end by 6 bases; junction bases not matched to a gene: 5. Germline CDR1 reads SGHRS; CDR2 reads YFSETQ. The CDR3 reads CASSLIQGAGEQYF. CDR3 DNA sequence: TGCGCCAGCAGCTTGATACAGGGGGCTGGCGAGCAGTACTTC.

The rearrangement uses TRBV19 and TRBJ2-5, with D tentatively TRBD2 (5 bases). The germline gives CDR1 LNHDA, CDR2 SQIVND (reference sequence). V gave up 4 bases and J gave up 9 bases, with 9 bases separating them. The length of the CDR3 is 11 residues. The CDR3 region is CASSNTGAQYF. The CDR3 bases are TGTGCCAGTAGTAATACCGGGGCCCAGTACTTC.

V and J are TRBV19 and TRBJ1-2; possibly TRBD1 for D (6 bases). This CDR3 comprises 17 residues. V shed 6 bases and J shed 1 base, with 21 bases lying between them. Germline V gene sequence: CDR1 LNHDA, CDR2 SQIVND (reference sequence). CDR3 in amino acids: CASRAQLGQDNNYGYTF. The CDR3 coding sequence is TGTGCCAGTAGAGCCCAATTGGGACAAGACAATAACTATGGCTACACCTTC.

This clone has a single count. The J gene is TRBJ1-1, the V gene TRBV30, with no clear D. CDR1 GTSNPN and CDR2 SVGIG come from the germline V gene (reference sequence). V shed 0 bases and J shed 1 base, with 6 bases lying between them. CDR3 length: 13 amino acids. CDR3 loop: CAWSVAGNTEAFF. As DNA, the CDR3 is TGTGCCTGGAGTGTAGCAGGGAACACTGAAGCTTTCTTT.

The chain recombines TRBV7-2 with TRBJ2-1, with 11 bases that match TRBD2. Trimming took 3 bases from V and 4 from J; bases not matched to a gene: 11. The CDR3 runs 18 residues. The V gene's germline CDR1 is SGHTA and CDR2 FQGNSA. Written as DNA, the CDR3 is TGTGCCAGCAGCTTTACTAGCGGGGGAGCCTCTAGGTACAATGAGCAGTTCTTC. It yields the protein CASSFTSGGASRYNEQFF.

V gene TRBV6-6 combines with J gene TRBJ1-2; no clear D. The CDR3 is 12 amino acids. V was clipped by 8 bases and J by 4 bases, with 11 bases between them. Germline values: CDR1 MNHNY, CDR2 SVGAGI (reference sequence). The CDR3 protein is CASHTSGYGYTF. The CDR3, as DNA: TGTGCCAGCCATACTTCTGGCTATGGCTACACCTTC.

V and J are TRBV27 and TRBJ2-3; D is unclear. The V end lost 2 bases, the J end lost 8 bases, and 14 bases lay between the germline ends. This CDR3 region has 14 residues. Germline CDR1 MNHEY, CDR2 SMNVEV (reference sequence). As DNA, the CDR3 is TGTGCCAGCAGTTTAAACCCACCGTACGGTACGCAGTATTTT. Residues: CASSLNPPYGTQYF.

Only one count was recorded for this clone. V is TRBV11-3 and J is TRBJ2-3; 12 nucleotides align to TRBD2. Per germline, CDR1 SGHNT and CDR2 YENEEA. The CDR3 length is 16 residues. V trimming: 3 bases; J trimming: 2 bases; junction bases outside the gene matches: 3. CDR3 nucleotides: TGTGCCAGCAGCTTTACTAGCGGGGGGTCCACAGATACGCAGTATTTT. Translating gives CASSFTSGGSTDTQYF.

This clone appeared a single time. The rearrangement joins TRBV5-1 to TRBJ2-1; D is unclear. V lost 1 base, J lost 8 bases, and 13 bases lay in between. The germline CDR1 and CDR2 sequences are SGHRS and YFSETQ. The CDR3 length is 14 residues. DNA of the CDR3: TGCGCCAGCAGCTTGAGTCCCCCTACGGATGAGCAGTTCTTC. Encoded protein: CASSLSPPTDEQFF.

This chain links TRBV5-1 with TRBJ1-2; D is perhaps TRBD1 (6 bases). This CDR3 comprises 14 residues. Trimming shortened V by 3 bases and J by 2 bases, and 11 bases separated the two germline ends. Germline V gene sequence: CDR1 SGHRS, CDR2 YFSETQ. The CDR3 here is CASSWTVSNYGYTF. The CDR3 bases are TGCGCCAGCAGCTGGACAGTTTCCAACTATGGCTACACCTTC.

The rearrangement uses TRBV19 and TRBJ2-5; the match to TRBD1 covers 9 bases. There are 17 residues in the CDR3. Germline V gene data show CDR1 as LNHDA and CDR2 as SQIVND (reference sequence). Trimming at V came to 4 bases and at J to 8 bases, leaving 17 bases not matched to a gene. The CDR3 DNA is TGTGCCAGTAGTACTTCATACCGGGACAGGGACCGGGGAACCCAGTACTTC. Translation: CASSTSYRDRDRGTQYF.

The chain is built from TRBV4-3 and TRBJ1-4, with TRBD1 identical over 9 bases. The CDR3 contains 18 residues. Looked up from germline, CDR1 is LGHNA and CDR2 is YSLEER. The V and J ends lost 1 base and 6 bases, in that order; junction bases with no gene match: 12. The CDR3 DNA is TGCGCCAGCAGCCAAGGTTCGGGACAGGGAACGGGGGATGAAAAACTGTTTTTT. It specifies CASSQGSGQGTGDEKLFF.

This clone was counted once. The chain combines TRBV9 with TRBJ2-2; the match to TRBD2 covers 7 bases. Losses at the gene ends were 4 bases for V and 0 bases for J; bases not matched to a gene: 12. Looked up from germline, CDR1 is SGDLS and CDR2 is YYNGEE. This CDR3 comprises 18 residues. This CDR3 reads CASSQRDSRVANTGELFF. CDR3 nucleotide sequence: TGTGCCAGCAGCCAGCGGGACTCCCGAGTGGCGAACACCGGGGAGCTGTTTTTT.

The V call is TRBV5-4, the J call TRBJ2-7, with 7 bases aligning to TRBD1. Trimming at V came to 0 bases and at J to 4 bases, leaving 4 bases not matched to a gene. The CDR3 runs to 14 residues. Per the germline V gene, CDR1 is SGHNT and CDR2 is YYREEE (reference sequence). The CDR3 nucleotides read TGTGCCAGCAGCTTGGGAGCAGGGGGATACGAGCAGTACTTC. This sequence encodes CASSLGAGGYEQYF.

This rearrangement joins TRBV10-3 to TRBJ2-1, with TRBD2 matching over 12 bases. CDR1 and CDR2 (germline): ENHRY, SYGVKD. After removal of 2 bases from V and 8 bases from J, the junction contained 19 bases not matched to a gene. The CDR3 extends over 20 amino acids. DNA of the CDR3: TGTGCCATCAGTGAGGGAGGAAGGACTAGCGGGGTCCCCCGGAGCGATGAGCAGTTCTTC. It yields the protein CAISEGGRTSGVPRSDEQFF.

The genes are TRBV10-3 and TRBJ1-5; D possibly corresponds to TRBD1 (6 bases). Germline V gene data show CDR1 as ENHRY and CDR2 as SYGVKD. The CDR3 is 16 residues long. Trimming pared 0 bases from V and 2 bases from J, leaving 11 bases between. The DNA for the CDR3 is TGTGCCATCAGTGAGTCGAGACAGGTCGGCAATCAGCCCCAGCATTTT. Protein: CAISESRQVGNQPQHF.

J is TRBJ2-2 and V is TRBV2, with D maybe TRBD1 (6 bases). The CDR3 has 16 residues. Germline V CDR1 and CDR2: SNHLY, FYNNEI. V lost 5 bases and J 0 bases, leaving 13 bases between the germline ends. CDR3 coding DNA: TGTGCCAGCAGTTTCGCAGGGGCCACGAACACCGGGGAGCTGTTTTTT. It is translated as CASSFAGATNTGELFF.

This clone was recorded only once. This chain uses TRBV6-5 with TRBJ2-1, with 9 nucleotides matching TRBD1. The CDR3 is made up of 15 amino acids. With 5 bases clipped from V and 9 bases from J, the junction kept 11 bases outside the gene matches. The germline V gene encodes CDR1 MNHEY and CDR2 SVGAGI. The CDR3 region is CASSRTGTGFTEQFF. DNA of the CDR3: TGTGCCAGCAGTCGAACCGGGACAGGGTTCACTGAGCAGTTCTTC.

The chain links TRBV6-1 to TRBJ1-3; 10 positions agree with TRBD1. J lost 3 bases, V lost 2 bases, and 4 bases had no gene match. The CDR3 is made up of 16 amino acids. Looked up from germline, CDR1 is MNHNS and CDR2 is SASEGT. CDR3 in DNA: TGTGCCAGCAGTGAATGGACAGGGGGAATTGGAAACACCATATATTTT. It translates to CASSEWTGGIGNTIYF.

This clone has just one count. The chain combines TRBV19 with TRBJ1-1; D perhaps matches TRBD1 (5 bases). Trimming took off 2 bases at V and 1 base at J, with 11 bases between the two ends. This CDR3 contains 15 residues. Germline CDR1 is LNHDA and CDR2 is SQIVND (reference sequence). The CDR3 sequence: CASSIIGGENTEAFF. The CDR3 DNA reads TGTGCCAGTAGTATAATAGGAGGGGAGAACACTGAAGCTTTCTTT.

The chain recombines TRBV5-6 with TRBJ1-1; 10 bases are shared with TRBD1. The trim removed 4 bases at V and 7 bases at J, leaving 10 bases unmatched. The CDR3 covers 15 residues. The germline CDR1 and CDR2 sequences are SGHDT and YYEEEE. As DNA, the CDR3 is TGTGCCAGCAGCCCTATGGGACAGGGGTGGCTTGAAGCTTTCTTT. It yields the protein CASSPMGQGWLEAFF.